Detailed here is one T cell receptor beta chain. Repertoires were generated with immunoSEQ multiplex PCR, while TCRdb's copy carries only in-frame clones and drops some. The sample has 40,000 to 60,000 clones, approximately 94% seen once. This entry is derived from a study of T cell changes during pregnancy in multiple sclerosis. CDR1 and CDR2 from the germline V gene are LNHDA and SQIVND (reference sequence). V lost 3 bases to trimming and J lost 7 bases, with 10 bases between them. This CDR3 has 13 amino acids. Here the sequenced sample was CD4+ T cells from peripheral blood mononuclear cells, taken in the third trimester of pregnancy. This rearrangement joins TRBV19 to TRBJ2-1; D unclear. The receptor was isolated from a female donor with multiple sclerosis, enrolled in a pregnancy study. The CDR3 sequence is CASSILDSNEQFF. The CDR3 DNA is TGTGCCAGTAGTATTCTAGATAGTAATGAGCAGTTCTTC.